This passage covers 7 T cell receptor beta chains from one sample sequenced in a study of CD4 T cells in relation to SARS-CoV-2 and coronaviruses. The assay was immunoSEQ multiplex PCR, and TCRdb's table has in-frame clones only and misses some. The repertoire includes tens of thousands of clones, more than 75% of them detected once, and over 12% sits in the top ten. Their antigens are not known. Before the COVID-19 pandemic, during about 2011-2019, CD4+ T cells were taken from unexposed donors. The cells were cultured for 10 days before CD4+ T cells were isolated. The sequenced sample consisted of CD4+ T cells from PBMCs, cultured in vitro. These receptor sequences come from a human donor in good health.

The rearrangement joins TRBV3-1 (or the pseudogene TRBV3-2) to TRBJ2-1; D may be TRBD2 (6 bases). The CDR3 covers 15 residues. With 3 bases removed from V and 8 bases from J, the gap between germline ends came to 17 bases. The V gene's germline CDR1 is LGHDT and CDR2 YNNKEL (reference sequence). The CDR3: CASSQRDPHLDEQFF. The CDR3 DNA reads TGTGCCAGCAGCCAGCGGGACCCTCACCTGGATGAGCAGTTCTTC.

CDR3 protein: CASSLAGRQPQHF. In DNA form, the CDR3 reads TGTGCCAGCAGTTTAGCGGGGCGTCAGCCCCAGCATTTT. This chain uses TRBV12-3 or TRBV12-4 with TRBJ1-5, with TRBD1 as a possible D gene (5 bases). V lost 0 bases and J 6 bases, leaving 6 bases between the germline ends. CDR3 length: 13 amino acids.

This clone came up once. The V gene is TRBV5-4, the J gene TRBJ2-7; a possible D gene is TRBD1 (6 bases). V was trimmed by 5 bases and J by 3 bases, leaving 15 bases between them. Germline V gene data show CDR1 as SGHNT and CDR2 as YYREEE (reference sequence). The CDR3 consists of 14 residues. The CDR3 DNA follows: TGTGCCAGCAGTTACCCAGGGGACGTCTACGAGCAGTACTTC. Translating it yields CASSYPGDVYEQYF. The full variable domain, its missing parts supplied by reference TRBV5-4 and TRBJ2-7, is ETGVTQSPTHLIKTRGQQVTLRCSSQSGHNTVSWYQQALGQGPQFIFQYYREEENGRGNFPPRFSGLQFPNYSSELNVNALELDDSALYLCASSYPGDVYEQYFGPGTRLTVT.

J is TRBJ2-5 and V is TRBV29-1; D uncertain. V lost 4 bases to trimming and J lost 3 bases, with 9 bases between them. CDR3 length: 12 amino acids. Germline V CDR1 and CDR2: SQVTM, ANQGSEA. DNA of the CDR3: TGCAGCGTTGGGCAGAACAAAGAGACCCAGTACTTC. Translating it yields CSVGQNKETQYF. The full variable domain, with the rest looked up from reference TRBV29-1 and TRBJ2-5, is SAVISQKPSRDICQRGTSLTIQCQVDSQVTMMFWYRQQPGQSLTLIATANQGSEATYESGFVIDKFPISRPNLTFSTLTVSNMSPEDSSIYLCSVGQNKETQYFGPGTRLLVL.

This chain joins TRBV9 and TRBJ2-7; 8 nucleotides match TRBD2. Germline V CDR1 and CDR2: SGDLS, YYNGEE. V was pared by 0 bases and J by 2 bases, with 13 bases of the junction left unmatched. The CDR3 totals 18 residues. CDR3 in DNA: TGTGCCAGCAGCGTAGGCCCGCTCGGGGGGGGGTTGACCTACGAGCAGTACTTC. Protein sequence: CASSVGPLGGGLTYEQYF. The entire variable domain, with the rest obtained from reference TRBV9 and TRBJ2-7, is as follows: DSGVTQTPKHLITATGQRVTLRCSPRSGDLSVYWYQQSLDQGLQFLIQYYNGEERAKGNILERFSAQQFPDLHSELNLSSLELGDSALYFCASSVGPLGGGLTYEQYFGPGTRLTVT.

As DNA, the CDR3 is TGTGCCAGTAGCCGAAATCAGCCCCAGCATTTT. Amino acid sequence: CASSRNQPQHF. The chain couples TRBV19 to TRBJ1-5; D is unresolved. Germline assignment: CDR1 LNHDA and CDR2 SQIVND (reference sequence). This CDR3 is 11 amino acids long. Deletions cut 6 bases from V and 4 bases from J, with 4 bases between.

A few counts support this clone. The CDR3 loop reads CASSPGRSAEQFF. The CDR3 nucleotides read TGTGCCAGCTCACCAGGGCGTTCGGCTGAGCAGTTCTTC. The rearrangement uses TRBV18 and TRBJ2-1; unclear D gene. Germline lookup yields CDR1 KGHSH and CDR2 LQKENI. V was shortened by 2 bases and J by 9 bases, with 11 bases between the two germline ends. The CDR3 spans 13 residues.